Given below is one T cell receptor beta chain in context. As yet, its antigen is unknown. These data originate in a study of cytomegalovirus exposure and HLA in healthy donors. Broader study findings: Fewer than 200 TCR beta chains were listed as cytomegalovirus-associated.

At sampling all donors were nominally healthy, likely with unrecorded immune exposures. It was with 60 Vbeta and 13 Jbeta primers that the PCR ran. Here immunoSEQ multiplex PCR was the method, and the copy in TCRdb shows in-frame clones only, minus some. The sample records about 130,000 clones, roughly three quarters being singletons. The receptor was isolated from a man aged 30 to 39 in good health and CMV-seronegative. Sequencing input: PBMCs.

CDR3 DNA sequence: TGTGCCAGCACCCCCACCTGGTCTCAGTACGAGCAGTACTTC. It translates to CASTPTWSQYEQYF. The chain combines TRBV11-2 with TRBJ2-7; no definite D call. V was shortened by 7 bases and J by 4 bases, with 17 bases between the two germline ends. Germline CDR1 reads SGHAT; CDR2 reads FQNNGV. The CDR3 is 14 residues long.